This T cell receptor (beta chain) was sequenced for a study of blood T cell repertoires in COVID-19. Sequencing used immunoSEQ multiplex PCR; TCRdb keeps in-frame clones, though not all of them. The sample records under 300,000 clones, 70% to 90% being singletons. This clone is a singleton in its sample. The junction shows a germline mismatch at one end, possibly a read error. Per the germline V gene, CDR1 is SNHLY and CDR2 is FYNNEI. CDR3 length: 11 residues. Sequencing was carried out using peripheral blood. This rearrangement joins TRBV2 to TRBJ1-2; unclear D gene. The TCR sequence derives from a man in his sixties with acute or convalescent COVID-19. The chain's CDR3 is CASSPEWSWAF. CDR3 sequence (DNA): TGTGCCAGCAGCCCCGAGTGGAGCTGGGCCTTC. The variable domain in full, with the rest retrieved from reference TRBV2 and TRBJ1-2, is EPEVTQTPSHQVTQMGQEVILRCVPISNHLYFYWYRQILGQKVEFLVSFYNNEISEKSEIFDDQFSVERPDGSNFTLKIRSTKLEDSAMYFCASSPEWSWAFGSGTRLTVV.